The rows below give T cell receptor beta chains drawn from one sample of a study of T cell responses to AZD1222 COVID-19 vaccine. TCRdb's table, derived via immunoSEQ multiplex PCR, lists solely in-frame clones and lacks some. The table has 90,000 to 150,000 clones, 80% to 90% seen once. The sequencing here drew on peripheral blood, taken on day 0 of AZD1222 vaccination. These receptors were taken from an adult in good health. CDR3s include the opening cysteine and the closing phenylalanine or tryptophan. The D gene is left open where the match is weak. Some rows have no size entry. The others give once, few or many, or a class for an expanded clone.

TRBD1	15	TRBV5-1	-	TRBJ2-7	CASSPRQGSVDEQYF	TGCGCCAGCAGCCCAAGACAGGGGTCAGTGGACGAGCAGTACTTC
TRBD1	15	TRBV6-5	once	TRBJ1-2	CASSYQQGAFYGYTF	TGTGCCAGCAGTTACCAACAGGGGGCCTTCTATGGCTACACCTTC
TRBD2	15	TRBV6-4	-	TRBJ2-1	CASSARLAGVHEQFF	TGTGCCAGCAGTGCTCGGCTAGCGGGAGTGCATGAGCAGTTCTTC
-	14	TRBV5-1	-	TRBJ1-4	CASSFDGSNEKLFF	TGCGCCAGCAGCTTCGATGGGTCTAATGAAAAACTGTTTTTT
TRBD1	16	TRBV12-5	-	TRBJ1-1	CASAPGGGTGNTEAFF	TGTGCTAGTGCCCCAGGTGGGGGGACAGGAAACACTGAAGCTTTCTTT
-	15	TRBV27	-	TRBJ2-1	CASSLSRLGPNEQFF	TGTGCCAGCAGTTTATCGAGACTAGGACCTAATGAGCAGTTCTTC
TRBD2	15	TRBV20-1	few	TRBJ2-1	CSASSGKSSYNEQFF	TGCAGTGCTAGTAGCGGGAAGAGCTCCTACAATGAGCAGTTCTTC
TRBD1	14	TRBV19	-	TRBJ1-1	CASSIGDRATEAFF	TGTGCCAGTAGTATAGGGGACAGGGCCACTGAAGCTTTCTTT
TRBD2	13	TRBV29-1	once	TRBJ2-7	CSVGREGSYEQYF	TGCAGCGTTGGCAGGGAGGGGTCCTACGAGCAGTACTTC
TRBD2	15	TRBV11-2	-	TRBJ2-1	CASRRLAGNYNEQFF	TGTGCCAGCCGAAGACTAGCGGGAAACTACAATGAGCAGTTCTTC
-	16	TRBV7-9	-	TRBJ2-7	CASSLAPGSVFYEQYF	TGTGCCAGCAGCTTAGCCCCAGGGAGCGTATTCTACGAGCAGTACTTC
-	13	TRBV7-9	-	TRBJ1-2	CASSLTDSYGYTF	TGTGCCAGCAGCCTGACCGATTCGTATGGCTACACCTTC
-	14	TRBV28	-	TRBJ2-2	CASARVVNTGELFF	TGTGCCAGCGCGAGGGTGGTGAACACCGGGGAGCTGTTTTTT
TRBD1	15	TRBV7-2	-	TRBJ1-2	CASSLGAPTGSGYTF	TGTGCCAGCAGCTTAGGGGCCCCGACAGGGAGCGGCTACACCTTC
-	13	TRBV11-1	-	TRBJ1-1	CASSPRWDHEAFF	TGTGCCAGCAGCCCCCGGTGGGATCACGAAGCTTTCTTT
-	13	TRBV29-1	-	TRBJ2-7	CSATSGGLGEQYF	TGCAGCGCAACCTCCGGGGGCCTGGGCGAGCAGTACTTC
-	15	TRBV5-6	-	TRBJ1-5	CASSLGGGSNQPQHF	TGTGCCAGCAGCTTGGGGGGAGGTAGCAATCAGCCCCAGCATTTT
TRBD1	13	TRBV7-3	-	TRBJ1-6	CASSPGQGSPLHF	TGTGCCAGCAGCCCCGGACAGGGTTCACCCCTCCACTTT
-	11	TRBV4-2	few	TRBJ2-1	CASSQINEQFF	TGTGCCAGCAGCCAAATAAATGAGCAGTTCTTC
-	13	TRBV6-5	-	TRBJ1-5	CASSRQGNQPQHF	TGTGCCAGCAGTAGGCAGGGGAATCAGCCCCAGCATTTT
-	14	TRBV19	once	TRBJ2-1	CASRLGEEYNEQFF	TGTGCCAGTAGATTGGGGGAGGAGTACAATGAGCAGTTCTTC
-	17	TRBV19	-	TRBJ1-1	CASGRREGIGYNTEAFF	TGTGCCAGTGGTCGAAGGGAGGGTATAGGGTACAACACTGAAGCTTTCTTT
-	15	TRBV7-6	-	TRBJ2-7	CASSPRLVGSYEQYF	TGTGCCAGCAGCCCGCGACTAGTGGGGTCCTACGAGCAGTACTTC
-	15	TRBV19	-	TRBJ1-5	CASSIEGWGNQPQHF	TGTGCCAGTAGTATAGAGGGTTGGGGCAATCAGCCCCAGCATTTT
TRBD1	13	TRBV18	-	TRBJ1-1	CASSPDRATEAFF	TGTGCCAGCTCGCCCGACAGGGCTACTGAAGCTTTCTTT
-	14	TRBV6-1	-	TRBJ1-1	CASSEESGYTEAFF	TGTGCCAGCAGTGAAGAGTCCGGCTACACTGAAGCTTTCTTT
-	12	TRBV5-4	-	TRBJ2-1	CASSSTPSGQFF	TGTGCCAGCAGCTCCACCCCCAGTGGGCAGTTCTTC
TRBD2	17	TRBV5-1	few	TRBJ2-1	CASSDVRGSGRGNEQFF	TGCGCCAGCAGCGATGTCAGGGGAAGCGGGAGGGGTAATGAGCAGTTCTTC
-	14	TRBV7-2	-	TRBJ2-4	CASSFRAAGNIQYF	TGTGCCAGCAGCTTCCGAGCGGCAGGAAACATTCAGTACTTC
-	12	TRBV19	-	TRBJ1-2	CASSIGQIGYTF	TGTGCCAGTAGTATAGGACAGATCGGCTACACCTTC
-	14	TRBV14	-	TRBJ1-5	CASSQQGSSQPQHF	TGTGCCAGCAGCCAACAGGGAAGTAGTCAGCCCCAGCATTTT
TRBD1	14	TRBV10-3	few	TRBJ1-2	CAISDQGTAYGYTF	TGTGCCATCAGTGACCAAGGGACAGCATATGGCTACACCTTC
-	12	TRBV29-1	-	TRBJ1-1	CSVPGGYTEAFF	TGCAGCGTTCCGGGGGGCTACACTGAAGCTTTCTTT
TRBD1	16	TRBV9	-	TRBJ1-1	CASSPHSGTVNTEAFF	TGTGCCAGCAGCCCCCACTCCGGGACAGTTAACACTGAAGCTTTCTTT
TRBD2	19	TRBV5-4	-	TRBJ2-1	CASSLPGLAGPSSYNEQFF	TGTGCCAGCAGCTTGCCAGGACTAGCGGGACCGAGCTCCTACAATGAGCAGTTCTTC
-	15	TRBV11-2	-	TRBJ1-2	CASSLGGISNYGYTF	TGTGCCAGCAGCTTAGGGGGTATCTCCAACTATGGCTACACCTTC
-	16	TRBV24-1	-	TRBJ2-1	CATRPSGLGADNEQFF	TGTGCCACCAGACCCTCGGGGCTAGGGGCGGACAATGAGCAGTTCTTC
TRBD1	16	TRBV24-1	-	TRBJ2-1	CATSTLPGQGDNEQFF	TGTGCCACCAGCACTTTGCCCGGACAGGGGGACAATGAGCAGTTCTTC
-	13	TRBV15	-	TRBJ2-3	CATGGQPRDTQYF	TGTGCCACCGGAGGGCAGCCGCGCGATACGCAGTATTTT
-	13	TRBV5-1	few	TRBJ2-2	CASSVSNTGELFF	TGCGCCAGCAGCGTTTCGAACACCGGGGAGCTGTTTTTT
-	14	TRBV19	-	TRBJ2-6	CASSLFSGANVLTF	TGTGCCAGTAGCCTCTTCTCTGGGGCCAACGTCCTGACTTTC
TRBD1	10	TRBV7-9	-	TRBJ2-7	CASRTGTGRF	TGTGCCAGCAGAACCGGGACAGGGCGCTTC
TRBD1	17	TRBV18	-	TRBJ2-1	CASSPPNTGQVYNEQFF	TGTGCCAGCTCACCTCCTAACACGGGACAGGTATACAATGAGCAGTTCTTC
TRBD1	12	TRBV30	-	TRBJ2-7	CAWGLGTGEQYF	TGTGCCTGGGGCCTCGGGACAGGGGAGCAGTACTTC
-	13	TRBV25-1	-	TRBJ1-5	CASRANGNQPQHF	TGTGCCAGCAGGGCGAACGGCAATCAGCCCCAGCATTTT
-	16	TRBV19	few	TRBJ1-5	CASSITGGPSNQPQHF	TGTGCCAGTAGTATAACAGGAGGGCCGTCGAATCAGCCCCAGCATTTT
TRBD2	15	TRBV11-3	-	TRBJ2-7	CASSLAGALGYEQYF	TGTGCCAGCTCTCTAGCGGGAGCGTTGGGCTACGAGCAGTACTTC